This T cell receptor (beta chain) was observed in a study of T cell repertoires in cytomegalovirus infection. Study conclusions and caveats: HLA-C-restricted, CMV-specific TCR beta clonotypes were dominant ex vivo. Identification of carriers of CMV plus the relevant HLA was achieved through cumulative public TCR beta family frequency.

About this clonotype: The antigen is unknown.

TCRdb redid the calling of the reads with MiXCR, one entry per CDR3 protein. This sample carries about 830,000 distinct CDR3 sequences, about 30% of them seen once, and the ten largest clones take 9.5% to 15%. The starting material was cultured CD8+ T cells from PBMCs, obtained from culture after CMV antigen stimulation. This TCR was recovered from a human donor in good health (CMV status not recorded). Some clones in this sample may be carry-over from other donors' samples.

In DNA form, the CDR3 reads TGCAGTGCTAGATACGGGACAGATCTTGAAGCTTTCTTT. Protein product: CSARYGTDLEAFF. The chain carries TRBV20-1 and TRBJ1-1, with 7 bases aligning to TRBD1. V dropped 2 bases and J dropped 7; count of bases not matched to a gene: 7. This CDR3 is 13 amino acids long. Germline loops: CDR1 DFQATT, CDR2 SNEGSKA (reference sequence).